The source of this T cell receptor beta chain is a study of control samples from healthy donors and cancer patients. The germline CDR1 and CDR2 sequences are MGHDK and SYGVNS. The CDR3 consists of 16 residues. Trimming removed 6 bases from V and 4 bases from J, with 18 bases in between. Only a few counts were recorded for this clone. Clones were read by immunoSEQ multiplex PCR, and TCRdb kept only the in-frame ones, dropping some. This table has 100,000 to 150,000 clones, around nine tenths appearing once. This clonotype was sampled from a man aged 40-49 years in good health. The sample taken for sequencing was blood. The V and J genes are TRBV25-1 and TRBJ2-2; maybe TRBD2 (6 bases). The CDR3: CASSPLWGESTGELFF. CDR3 nucleotide sequence: TGTGCCAGCAGCCCCCTTTGGGGGGAGAGCACCGGGGAGCTGTTTTTT.